A single sample is the source of the 30 T cell receptor beta chains below, sequenced in a study of early T cells in non-severe SARS-CoV-2 infection. Each CDR3 protein is one row after TCRdb ran MiXCR on the 5' RACE reads. The sample consists of around 55,000 distinct CDR3 sequences, around 6.6% of them appearing once. The sequencing used whole blood, collected at baseline. The receptor set was obtained from an adult who was a healthcare worker with PCR-confirmed SARS-CoV-2 infection or an uninfected control (not recorded which).

The chain joins TRBV11-3 to TRBJ2-1; D is undetermined. Germline-derived CDR1 and CDR2 are SGHNT and YENEEA. This CDR3 has 14 residues. Deletions cut 5 bases from V and 0 bases from J, with 8 bases between. The CDR3: CASSPYSSYNEQFF. DNA for the CDR3: TGTGCCAGCAGCCCATACAGCTCCTACAATGAGCAGTTCTTC.

The table lists this clonotype with many counts. This sequence joins TRBV6-4 and TRBJ2-1; the D is unclear. V gave up 0 bases and J gave up 9 bases, with 9 bases separating them. This CDR3 has 13 residues. Germline values: CDR1 MRHNA, CDR2 SNTAGT. CDR3 residues: CASSDSGFGEQFF. CDR3 in DNA: TGTGCCAGCAGTGACTCTGGGTTCGGTGAGCAGTTCTTC.

This clonotype has ten or more counts. The rearrangement joins TRBV7-6 to TRBJ2-7, with 7 positions matching TRBD2. The CDR3 totals 16 residues. CDR1 and CDR2 from the germline V gene are SGHVS and FNYEAQ. V lost 2 bases and J lost 5; bases outside the gene matches: 12. CDR3 in amino acids: CASSLRRGPAGNEQYF. In nucleotides, the CDR3 is TGTGCCAGCAGCTTACGACGGGGCCCAGCGGGGAACGAGCAGTACTTC.

This clonotype was seen ten or more times. The rearrangement joins TRBV19 to TRBJ1-2; a possible D gene is TRBD1 (6 bases). The V end lost 4 bases, the J end lost 3 bases, and 12 bases lay between the germline ends. Germline V gene data show CDR1 as LNHDA and CDR2 as SQIVND (reference sequence). There are 14 residues in the CDR3. Here the CDR3 reads CASSTRQDYYGYTF. The CDR3 nucleotides are TGTGCCAGTAGTACCCGACAGGATTACTATGGCTACACCTTC.

In this sample, this clonotype turned up many times. The CDR3 nucleotides are TGCGCCAGCAGCCTACGGACTAGCGGGGGGGCTGGAGATACGCAGTATTTT. Translating it yields CASSLRTSGGAGDTQYF. The V call is TRBV5-1, the J call TRBJ2-3; 15 nucleotides match TRBD2. The J segment lost 5 bases and the V segment lost 4 bases, leaving 8 bases of the junction unmatched. There are 17 residues in the CDR3. From germline, CDR1 is SGHRS and CDR2 YFSETQ. Full variable domain (missing parts from reference TRBV5-1 and TRBJ2-3): KAGVTQTPRYLIKTRGQQVTLSCSPISGHRSVSWYQQTPGQGLQFLFEYFSETQRNKGNFPGRFSGRQFSNSRSEMNVSTLELGDSALYLCASSLRTSGGAGDTQYFGPGTRLTVL.

The rearrangement uses TRBV19 and TRBJ2-3; D not resolved. Trimming took off 3 bases at V and 2 bases at J, with 15 bases between the two ends. Looked up from germline, CDR1 is LNHDA and CDR2 is SQIVND (reference sequence). The CDR3 runs 16 residues. The CDR3 region is CASSIWGNLITDTQYF. The CDR3 DNA reads TGTGCCAGTAGTATTTGGGGTAACCTGATCACAGATACGCAGTATTTT.

The chain couples TRBV20-1 to TRBJ2-1, with 7 positions matching TRBD1. The germline CDR1 and CDR2 sequences are DFQATT and SNEGSKA (reference sequence). The V segment lost 0 bases and the J segment 8 bases; nucleotides outside the gene matches: 10. CDR3 length equals 15 residues. In nucleotides, the CDR3 is TGCAGTGCTAGAGATTACCAGGGGGATCTGGATGAGCAGTTCTTC. This encodes CSARDYQGDLDEQFF.

There are many counts of this clonotype. V is TRBV7-2 and J is TRBJ1-1, with D uncertain. This CDR3 contains 14 residues. Germline CDR1 reads SGHTA; CDR2 reads FQGNSA. The germline V and J ends were trimmed by 3 bases and 4 bases, with 12 bases remaining between them. CDR3 loop: CASSLIASVTEAFF. CDR3 nucleotide sequence: TGTGCCAGCAGCTTGATTGCGTCAGTCACTGAAGCTTTCTTT.

This chain connects TRBV28 to TRBJ1-1, with D unclear. CDR3 length equals 12 residues. The germline V and J ends were trimmed by 3 bases and 1 base, with 3 bases remaining between them. CDR1 and CDR2 (germline): MDHEN, SYDVKM. The CDR3 DNA is TGTGCCAGCAGTTTCGGGAACACTGAAGCTTTCTTT. Amino acid sequence: CASSFGNTEAFF.

This clonotype showed up just a few times. V gene TRBV12-3 or TRBV12-4 combines with J gene TRBJ1-1; no reliable D call. The CDR3 runs 13 residues. Trimming stripped 2 bases from V and 6 bases from J, with 10 bases between. The CDR3 DNA sequence: TGTGCCAGCAGTTTAATTTCGGCCTCTGAAGCTTTCTTT. Residues: CASSLISASEAFF.

This clonotype was seen at least ten times. The genes are TRBV11-3 and TRBJ2-1, with D unclear. CDR1 is SGHNT and CDR2 is YENEEA in the germline V gene. V was clipped by 1 base and J by 5 bases, with 6 bases between them. CDR3 length equals 13 residues. The CDR3 spells CASSLALNNEQFF. CDR3 bases: TGTGCCAGCAGCTTAGCTTTAAACAATGAGCAGTTCTTC.

In this sample, this clonotype turned up a few times. This chain joins TRBV4-2 and TRBJ2-1; the match to TRBD2 covers 9 bases. The CDR3 is 17 amino acids. Unmatched junction bases numbered 15, after V lost 3 bases and J lost 9 bases. CDR1 is LGHNA, CDR2 YNFKEQ, per germline. CDR3 in amino acids: CASSQDPLRGGLTEQFF. For the CDR3, the DNA is TGTGCCAGCAGCCAGGACCCTTTGCGGGGGGGCTTAACTGAGCAGTTCTTC.

This clonotype was recorded many times. CDR3 region: CASNKGDSTDTQYF. The CDR3 DNA reads as TGTGCCAGCAATAAAGGGGACAGCACAGATACGCAGTATTTT. J is TRBJ2-3 and V is TRBV6-6; D may match TRBD1 or TRBD2 (5 bases each). CDR1 MNHNY and CDR2 SVGAGI come from the germline V gene (reference sequence). Trimming stripped 7 bases from V and 0 bases from J, with 11 bases between. The CDR3 runs to 14 residues.

This clonotype showed up just a few times. V gene TRBV7-2 combines with J gene TRBJ1-6; TRBD1 is a possible D gene (6 bases). This CDR3 is 14 amino acids long. Germline values: CDR1 SGHTA, CDR2 FQGNSA. The V end lost 5 bases, the J end lost 10 bases, and 15 bases lay between the germline ends. The CDR3 nucleotides read TGTGCCAGCAGCGAAGGGGGGGGACGGTCACCCCTCCACTTT. This encodes CASSEGGGRSPLHF.

This clonotype was counted ten times or more. The chain combines TRBV9 with TRBJ1-6; 10 bases line up with TRBD1. V was clipped by 1 base and J by 10 bases; unmatched bases: 11. CDR1 and CDR2 from the germline V gene are SGDLS and YYNGEE. The CDR3 has 17 residues. The chain's CDR3 is CASSVRGGTGEGSPLHF. In DNA form, the CDR3 reads TGTGCCAGCAGCGTAAGAGGTGGGACAGGGGAAGGCTCACCCCTCCACTTT.

V and J are TRBV7-9 and TRBJ1-2; D might be TRBD1 (5 bases). CDR1 is SEHNR and CDR2 is FQNEAQ in the germline V gene (reference sequence). CDR3 size: 13 residues. The ends were cut back, 3 bases at V and 8 bases at J, with 13 bases in the middle. Written as DNA, the CDR3 is TGTGCCAGCAGCTTCCCAGAGAAGGGGGGCTACACCTTC. Its translation is CASSFPEKGGYTF.

This clonotype was observed many times. J is TRBJ2-1 and V is TRBV7-2; no definite D call. Germline CDR1 and CDR2: SGHTA and FQGNSA. The germline V and J ends were trimmed by 1 base and 0 bases, with 4 bases remaining between them. CDR3 size: 14 residues. CDR3 DNA: TGTGCCAGCAGCTTAGTTTTCTCCTACAATGAGCAGTTCTTC. It translates to CASSLVFSYNEQFF.

A few counts support this clonotype. The chain recombines TRBV25-1 with TRBJ2-7, with D possibly matching TRBD1 (5 bases). Trimming cost V 6 bases and J 0 bases, with 15 bases left between them. Germline V gene lookup returns CDR1 MGHDK and CDR2 SYGVNS. CDR3 length: 15 residues. The CDR3 reads CASSVSGIRSYEQYF. The CDR3 DNA follows: TGTGCCAGCAGCGTTTCAGGGATACGCTCCTACGAGCAGTACTTC.

Ten or more counts support this clonotype. The chain employs TRBV28 and TRBJ2-7; D uncertain. CDR3 length equals 17 residues. The germline V gene has CDR1 MDHEN and CDR2 SYDVKM. V lost 3 bases to trimming and J lost 0 bases, with 18 bases between them. CDR3 nucleotides: TGTGCCAGCAGTTTCTCTGGCGGCGGTGCAAGCTCCTACGAGCAGTACTTC. Residues: CASSFSGGGASSYEQYF. The full variable domain, rest sourced from reference TRBV28 and TRBJ2-7, is DVKVTQSSRYLVKRTGEKVFLECVQDMDHENMFWYRQDPGLGLRLIYFSYDVKMKEKGDIPEGYSVSREKKERFSLILESASTNQTSMYLCASSFSGGGASSYEQYFGPGTRLTVT.

This clonotype was detected many times. The chain couples TRBV10-1 to TRBJ2-7; D not certain. The CDR3 contains 14 residues. Germline V gives CDR1 WNHNN, CDR2 SYGVQD (reference sequence). V dropped 0 bases and J dropped 5 bases, with 11 bases sitting between them. The CDR3 sequence: CASSESHGSNEQYF. In nucleotides, the CDR3 is TGCGCCAGCAGTGAGTCGCATGGGTCCAACGAGCAGTACTTC.

The sample holds many counts of this clonotype. The V gene is TRBV12-3 or TRBV12-4, the J gene TRBJ1-4; weak D call: TRBD1 (5 bases). The CDR3 is 18 residues long. V was shortened by 5 bases and J by 5 bases, with 24 bases between the two germline ends. CDR3 in amino acids: CASSTAPPGGLVNEKLFF. The CDR3 bases are TGTGCCAGCAGTACCGCTCCCCCCGGGGGTTTGGTCAATGAAAAACTGTTTTTT.

The chain links TRBV5-4 to TRBJ2-1; TRBD2 aligns across 10 bases. The J segment lost 0 bases and the V segment lost 0 bases, leaving 9 bases of the junction unmatched. Per the germline V gene, CDR1 is SGHNT and CDR2 is YYREEE (reference sequence). This CDR3 has 19 amino acids. The CDR3: CASSLVSGSGGNSYNEQFF. CDR3 nucleotides: TGTGCCAGCAGCTTGGTGTCGGGTAGCGGGGGGAACTCCTACAATGAGCAGTTCTTC.

In this sample, this clonotype turned up many times. This chain connects TRBV29-1 to TRBJ2-3; D call uncertain. This CDR3 contains 10 residues. Deletions cut 6 bases from V and 6 bases from J, with 7 bases between. Per the germline V gene, CDR1 is SQVTM and CDR2 is ANQGSEA. The CDR3, as DNA: TGCAGCGTAGGAGAGGATACGCAGTATTTT. Protein sequence: CSVGEDTQYF.

The chain employs TRBV7-2 and TRBJ2-5; D unclear. Trimming shortened V by 5 bases and J by 1 base, and 14 bases separated the two germline ends. Germline-derived CDR1 and CDR2 are SGHTA and FQGNSA. There are 15 residues in the CDR3. The CDR3 nucleotides read TGTGCCAGCAGCCTGGGGATCATGGCCCAAGAGACCCAGTACTTC. Translated, it gives CASSLGIMAQETQYF.

This clonotype was observed at least ten times. This chain joins TRBV4-2 and TRBJ2-5; TRBD2 agrees at 9 bases. With 1 base clipped from V and 3 bases from J, the junction kept 0 bases outside the gene matches. Germline assignment: CDR1 LGHNA and CDR2 YNFKEQ. CDR3 length: 14 residues. CDR3 residues: CASSQGLAEETQYF. DNA for the CDR3: TGTGCCAGCAGCCAAGGACTAGCGGAAGAGACCCAGTACTTC.

Turning to this clonotype: A much larger clonotype is one base distant, so this may be a read error. This sequence joins TRBV14 and TRBJ2-1; 8 positions match TRBD2. The CDR3 is 16 amino acids. Per the germline V gene, CDR1 is SGHDN and CDR2 is FVKESK. The V segment lost 5 bases and the J segment 6 bases; nucleotides outside the gene matches: 12. CDR3 nucleotides: TGTGCCAGCAGCAATCTCCGGGGGGGTCTGCTCAATGAGCAGTTCTTC. Amino acid sequence: CASSNLRGGLLNEQFF.

This clonotype was recorded many times. The CDR3 nucleotides read TGTGCCAGCCACCGGAACACTGAAGCTTTCTTT. It specifies CASHRNTEAFF. The chain is built from TRBV28 and TRBJ1-1; D gene unclear. Per the germline V gene, CDR1 is MDHEN and CDR2 is SYDVKM. V shed 8 bases and J shed 1 base, with 5 bases lying between them. CDR3 length: 11 residues. The entire variable domain, with the rest obtained from reference TRBV28 and TRBJ1-1, is as follows: DVKVTQSSRYLVKRTGEKVFLECVQDMDHENMFWYRQDPGLGLRLIYFSYDVKMKEKGDIPEGYSVSREKKERFSLILESASTNQTSMYLCASHRNTEAFFGQGTRLTVV.

This clonotype has just a few counts. This chain uses TRBV19 with TRBJ2-1, with TRBD2 matching over 9 bases. The CDR3 has 17 amino acids. J lost 3 bases, V lost 5 bases, and 11 bases had no gene match. Germline assignment: CDR1 LNHDA and CDR2 SQIVND (reference sequence). Here the CDR3 reads CASSSERGGAIYNEQFF. The CDR3 DNA follows: TGTGCCAGTAGTTCGGAGCGCGGGGGGGCCATCTACAATGAGCAGTTCTTC.

This clonotype occurred a few times. The chain combines TRBV7-3 with TRBJ2-7; the D gene could be TRBD1 or TRBD2 (6 bases each). Germline V lookup: CDR1 SGHTA, CDR2 FQGTGA. The CDR3 covers 15 residues. Deletions cut 1 base from V and 4 bases from J, with 14 bases between. CDR3: CASSLNKGGLYEQYF. In DNA, the CDR3 is TGTGCCAGCAGCTTAAATAAGGGGGGCCTTTACGAGCAGTACTTC.

On this clonotype itself: Being one base from a much bigger clone, this may be a read error. The genes are TRBV9 and TRBJ2-7; D is perhaps TRBD1 or TRBD2 (5 bases each). Germline CDR1 is SGDLS and CDR2 is YYNGEE. This CDR3 comprises 13 residues. The CDR3 DNA reads TGTGCCAACAGCGTAGACTGGGGGTACGAGCAGTACTTC. It codes for CANSVDWGYEQYF.